These 8 T cell receptor beta chains were sequenced from one sample in a study of T-cell memory formation after mild COVID-19 (dated by TCRdb to about 2021). The library was built by means of 5' RACE. For sequencing, an Illumina NovaSeq 6000 was employed. TCRdb reprocessed the public reads (quality trimming at Q25 with fastp, clone calling with MiXCR) and kept in-frame beta chains. Every CDR3 protein is listed once, alongside the most common genes and DNA of its rows. Within this sample are more than 80,000 distinct CDR3 sequences, with 12% of them counted one time only. Around 30% of the sample is taken by the ten largest. The specimen sequenced was PBMCs or a T cell subset sorted from them (not recorded which). All receptors come from an adult woman who had mild COVID-19 (a few samples of this study predate the infection). The sample titles of this study are shuffled in the database, so cell type and time point are left out; the donor was told from shared clones.

The V and J genes are TRBV11-2 and TRBJ1-2; 8 nucleotides line up with TRBD1. The germline V gene encodes CDR1 SGHAT and CDR2 FQNNGV. The junction had 12 bases not matched to a gene; V was cut back by 5 bases and J by 4 bases. CDR3 length: 16 residues. CDR3: CASSPRTGWGLYGYTF. CDR3 in DNA: TGTGCCAGCAGCCCAAGGACAGGGTGGGGCCTCTATGGCTACACCTTC. Filled out from reference TRBV11-2 and TRBJ1-2, the complete variable domain reads EAGVAQSPRYKIIEKRQSVAFWCNPISGHATLYWYQQILGQGPKLLIQFQNNGVVDDSQLPKDRFSAERLKGVDSTLKIQPAKLEDSAVYLCASSPRTGWGLYGYTFGSGTRLTVV.

This clonotype has more than one count but fewer than ten. The V and J genes are TRBV20-1 and TRBJ2-7; D possibly corresponds to TRBD1 (5 bases). Per the germline V gene, CDR1 is DFQATT and CDR2 is SNEGSKA (reference sequence). The CDR3 contains 16 residues. Trimming took off 0 bases at V and 5 bases at J, with 20 bases between the two ends. CDR3 residues: CSARDTPPAGRDEQYF. The CDR3 nucleotides read TGCAGTGCTAGAGATACCCCCCCGGCAGGGCGCGACGAGCAGTACTTC.

This clonotype was seen ten or more times. This chain uses TRBV7-8 with TRBJ2-7; the D call may be TRBD1 or TRBD2 (5 bases each). The germline gives CDR1 SGHVS, CDR2 FQNEAQ. The CDR3 runs 16 residues. V lost 5 bases to trimming and J lost 0 bases, with 17 bases between them. The CDR3 protein is CASSPKGTVSSYEQYF. The CDR3 DNA follows: TGTGCCAGCAGCCCCAAAGGGACGGTGAGCTCCTACGAGCAGTACTTC. Using reference TRBV7-8 and TRBJ2-7 for the parts outside the CDR3, the full variable domain is GAGVSQSPRYKVAKRGQDVALRCDPISGHVSLFWYQQALGQGPEFLTYFQNEAQLDKSGLPSDRFFAERPEGSVSTLKIQRTQQEDSAVYLCASSPKGTVSSYEQYFGPGTRLTVT.

This clonotype was seen repeatedly, ten times or more. This rearrangement joins TRBV3-1 to TRBJ2-5; D gene unclear. The germline CDR1 and CDR2 sequences are LGHDT and YNNKEL (reference sequence). This CDR3 has 10 residues. V was cut by 0 bases and J by 7 bases, with 0 bases left in between. CDR3 region: CASSQETQYF. Written as DNA, the CDR3 is TGTGCCAGCAGCCAAGAGACCCAGTACTTC.

The CDR3 DNA reads TGTGCCAGCAGCCAAGATGGGGGGACAGTTGAAGCTTTCTTT. This gives the protein CASSQDGGTVEAFF. V usage is TRBV4-2 and J usage is TRBJ1-1; 7 bases match TRBD1. This CDR3 spans 14 amino acids. V shed 0 bases and J 7 bases; nucleotides not matched to a gene: 5. From germline, CDR1 is LGHNA and CDR2 YNFKEQ.

This clonotype was seen more than once but under ten times. The gene calls are TRBV6-1 and TRBJ1-1; maybe TRBD1 (5 bases). Germline values: CDR1 MNHNS, CDR2 SASEGT. V lost 5 bases and J lost 10, with 17 bases in between. The CDR3 loop spans 13 amino acids. The CDR3 spells CASSLEGRGVAFF. As DNA, the CDR3 is TGTGCCAGCAGTCTAGAGGGTAGAGGGGTAGCTTTCTTT.

This clonotype was counted ten times or more. The CDR3 spells CASSTPGLETQYF. CDR3 nucleotide sequence: TGCGCCAGCAGCACCCCAGGGTTGGAGACCCAGTACTTC. The gene calls are TRBV10-2 and TRBJ2-5; D perhaps matches TRBD1 (5 bases). Germline V gene data show CDR1 as WSHSY and CDR2 as SAAADI. V shed 6 bases and J shed 5 bases, with 13 bases lying between them. This CDR3 is built from 13 residues.

This clonotype was seen ten or more times. This chain uses TRBV20-1 with TRBJ2-1; D is undetermined. Germline values: CDR1 DFQATT, CDR2 SNEGSKA (reference sequence). Trimming cost V 5 bases and J 2 bases, with 13 bases left between them. This CDR3 is 14 amino acids long. CDR3 sequence (DNA): TGCAGTGCTCCGGAGACTTACACCTACAATGAGCAGTTCTTC. This codes for CSAPETYTYNEQFF.